Below, 21 T cell receptor beta chains from the same sample are listed, as sequenced in a study of CD8 T cells in Susac syndrome. Random-hexamer reverse transcription was applied to about 0.45 to 1 ug RNA. TCRdb reanalysed the immunoSEQ multiplex PCR reads using MiXCR and keeps one entry per CDR3 protein. The sample has about 280,000 distinct CDR3 sequences; more than 75% are singletons. Sequencing input: CD8+ T cells from PBMCs. These receptors were taken from a human donor with multiple sclerosis.

The count of this clonotype is one. The chain is built from TRBV28 and TRBJ2-1, with 8 positions matching TRBD2. This CDR3 has 16 amino acids. Germline V CDR1 and CDR2: MDHEN, SYDVKM. V lost 2 bases and J lost 6; bases outside the gene matches: 9. The CDR3 reads CASSLGRLAHSNEQFF. The CDR3 DNA follows: TGTGCCAGCAGTTTAGGAAGACTAGCGCATAGCAATGAGCAGTTCTTC.

There are a few counts of this clonotype. V gene TRBV7-6 combines with J gene TRBJ2-7, with 14 bases aligning to TRBD2. V was clipped by 0 bases and J by 5 bases; unmatched bases: 12. The CDR3 is made up of 19 amino acids. The germline V gene encodes CDR1 SGHVS and CDR2 FNYEAQ. The CDR3 bases are TGTGCCAGCAGCTTAGCGGGGCGGGGACTAGCGGGAGTATCCGACGAGCAGTACTTC. Residues: CASSLAGRGLAGVSDEQYF.

This clonotype appeared once. The CDR3 sequence: CASSLHRDLSREAFF. The CDR3 coding sequence is TGTGCCAGCAGCTTACACCGGGACCTCAGTCGTGAAGCTTTCTTT. V usage is TRBV5-5 and J usage is TRBJ1-1; TRBD1 might be the D (5 bases). Looked up from germline, CDR1 is SGHKS and CDR2 is YYEKEE (reference sequence). V was clipped by 2 bases and J by 7 bases, with 18 bases between them. This CDR3 is built from 15 residues.

The V call is TRBV27, the J call TRBJ2-1, with a weak D call TRBD2 (6 bases). The CDR3 extends over 14 amino acids. Germline values: CDR1 MNHEY, CDR2 SMNVEV (reference sequence). The V gene lost 6 bases and the J gene lost 6 bases, with 15 bases spanning the gap. The CDR3 loop is CASSWGGGRNEQFF. In nucleotides, the CDR3 is TGTGCCAGCAGCTGGGGAGGTGGGCGCAATGAGCAGTTCTTC.

The chain has TRBV2 and TRBJ2-5; TRBD2 matches at 12 bases. Germline CDR1 SNHLY, CDR2 FYNNEI. With 2 bases clipped from V and 5 bases from J, the junction kept 9 bases outside the gene matches. CDR3 size: 17 residues. The CDR3 coding sequence is TGTGCCAGCAGTGAATTCCCTAGCGGGAGGGGCGAGGAGACCCAGTACTTC. As protein: CASSEFPSGRGEETQYF.

DNA for the CDR3: TGCAGGAACCGGCTATGGAATGAGCAGTTCTTC. Translating it yields CRNRLWNEQFF. The V gene is TRBV29-1, the J gene TRBJ2-1; D uncertain. CDR3 size: 11 residues. The germline V gene has CDR1 SQVTM and CDR2 ANQGSEA.

The chain has TRBV6-1 and TRBJ2-7; tentative D call: TRBD2 (7 bases). Trimming took 6 bases from V and 2 from J, leaving 20 bases between them. In germline, CDR1 is MNHNS, CDR2 SASEGT. The CDR3 spans 16 residues. The CDR3, as DNA: TGTGCCAGCAGCCTCGAAGGGGGGGGTATCCCCTACGAGCAGTACTTC. The encoded protein is CASSLEGGGIPYEQYF.

J is TRBJ1-5 and V is TRBV27; 8 bases line up with TRBD1. The CDR3 consists of 13 residues. Germline lookup yields CDR1 MNHEY and CDR2 SMNVEV (reference sequence). Unmatched junction bases numbered 2, after V lost 3 bases and J lost 7 bases. This chain's CDR3 is CASSLGQAQPQHF. The CDR3 DNA follows: TGTGCCAGCAGTTTGGGACAGGCACAGCCCCAGCATTTT.

The chain links TRBV21-1 to TRBJ2-1; TRBD2 reflects the table's D call only, with no check against the DNA. TRBV21-1 has pseudogene status. The CDR3 sequence is 19 residues long. The CDR3 DNA is TGTGCCAGCAGCAAGGGTCATGATAAGCGGGAAAGCTCCTACAATGAGCAGTTCTTC. It codes for CASSKGHDKRESSYNEQFF.

The CDR3 reads CASTPSGHIYNEQFF. The CDR3 nucleotides read TGTGCCAGCACCCCCTCGGGACATATCTACAATGAGCAGTTCTTC. The rearrangement uses TRBV27 and TRBJ2-1, with D possibly matching TRBD1 (6 bases). CDR1 and CDR2 from the germline V gene are MNHEY and SMNVEV (reference sequence). Trimming shortened V by 7 bases and J by 3 bases, and 16 bases separated the two germline ends. This CDR3 contains 15 residues.

The chain recombines TRBV2 with TRBJ2-7; D not certain. This CDR3 is 13 amino acids long. Germline-derived CDR1 and CDR2 are SNHLY and FYNNEI. Trimming shortened V by 1 base and J by 11 bases, and 15 bases separated the two germline ends. The CDR3, as DNA: TGTGCCAGCAGTGAAGTTTTGTTTCGGCTGGAGTACTTC. This gives the protein CASSEVLFRLEYF.

This clonotype was counted only a few times. V gene TRBV4-2 combines with J gene TRBJ2-2; D gene uncertain. V lost 0 bases and J lost 1, with 12 bases in between. The CDR3 has 17 residues. Germline CDR1 LGHNA, CDR2 YNFKEQ. The CDR3 spells CASSQDLALENTGELFF. The CDR3 bases are TGTGCCAGCAGCCAAGACCTGGCTCTTGAGAACACCGGGGAGCTGTTTTTT.

In this sample, this clonotype turned up once. This chain links TRBV5-1 with TRBJ2-7; D possibly matches TRBD1 or TRBD2 (6 bases each). The CDR3 sequence is 15 residues long. The germline CDR1 and CDR2 sequences are SGHRS and YFSETQ. V lost 5 bases and J 2 bases, leaving 17 bases between the germline ends. The DNA for the CDR3 is TGCGCCAGCAGTCCTGGGGGCGCGGGGACCTACGAGCAGTACTTC. It translates to CASSPGGAGTYEQYF.

This clonotype was counted only a few times. The chain is built from TRBV28 and TRBJ2-7, with 10 bases identical to TRBD2. This CDR3 has 13 amino acids. Trimming at V came to 4 bases and at J to 5 bases, leaving 2 bases not matched to a gene. CDR1 is MDHEN and CDR2 is SYDVKM in the germline V gene. This CDR3 is CASSWTSGDEQYF. CDR3 nucleotide sequence: TGTGCCAGCAGTTGGACTAGCGGTGACGAGCAGTACTTC.

The J gene is TRBJ1-1, the V gene TRBV12-3 or TRBV12-4, with D possibly being TRBD1 (6 bases). V was shortened by 3 bases and J by 4 bases, with 12 bases between the two germline ends. This CDR3 is built from 14 residues. For the CDR3, the DNA is TGTGCCAGCAGTTTTGGGGGCGCGGCCACTGAAGCTTTCTTT. Its protein is CASSFGGAATEAFF.

This clonotype was counted between two and nine times. CDR3 sequence (DNA): TGTGCCAGCAGCTTGAAGCGTAGCGGGAGACCCTACGAGCAGTACTTC. It codes for CASSLKRSGRPYEQYF. The genes are TRBV5-6 and TRBJ2-7; 9 bases match TRBD2. Germline loops: CDR1 SGHDT, CDR2 YYEEEE. Losses at the gene ends were 1 base for V and 2 bases for J; bases not matched to a gene: 7. This CDR3 spans 16 amino acids.

The chain carries TRBV9 and TRBJ2-3; D is unclear. V was cut by 0 bases and J by 3 bases, with 5 bases left in between. Germline CDR1 reads SGDLS; CDR2 reads YYNGEE. The CDR3 has 13 amino acids. The CDR3 region has the DNA TGTGCCAGCAGCGTAGAAGGGACAGATACGCAGTATTTT. This encodes CASSVEGTDTQYF. Supplemented by reference TRBV9 and TRBJ2-3, the full variable domain reads DSGVTQTPKHLITATGQRVTLRCSPRSGDLSVYWYQQSLDQGLQFLIQYYNGEERAKGNILERFSAQQFPDLHSELNLSSLELGDSALYFCASSVEGTDTQYFGPGTRLTVL.

This sequence joins TRBV4-2 and TRBJ2-7; a weak D match, TRBD2 (6 bases). The CDR3 length is 15 residues. Germline assignment: CDR1 LGHNA and CDR2 YNFKEQ. The V end lost 3 bases, the J end lost 6 bases, and 18 bases lay between the germline ends. CDR3 nucleotide sequence: TGTGCCAGCAGCCAGGCCCGACGGGGGATGGGCGAGCAGTACTTC. Amino acids: CASSQARRGMGEQYF.

The chain joins TRBV27 to TRBJ1-2; TRBD1 might be the D (5 bases). The V end was cut by 3 bases, the J end by 1 base, with 6 bases between. Germline V gene sequence: CDR1 MNHEY, CDR2 SMNVEV (reference sequence). CDR3 length: 13 amino acids. The CDR3 loop reads CASSLTVNYGYTF. For the CDR3, the DNA is TGTGCCAGCAGTTTGACAGTTAACTATGGCTACACCTTC.

The V call is TRBV7-9, the J call TRBJ2-2, with 8 nucleotides matching TRBD2. Germline trimming cut 9 bases from V and 0 bases from J; bases unmatched to any gene: 3. The germline V gene has CDR1 SEHNR and CDR2 FQNEAQ (reference sequence). This CDR3 region has 14 residues. CDR3 sequence reads: CARAGGPNTGELFF. CDR3 nucleotide sequence: TGTGCCAGGGCGGGGGGACCGAACACCGGGGAGCTGTTTTTT.

The CDR3 region is CASARGANEQYF. CDR3 in DNA: TGTGCCAGCGCCCGGGGGGCAAACGAGCAGTACTTC. This chain uses TRBV7-9 with TRBJ2-7, with D perhaps matching TRBD2 (7 bases). V lost 8 bases, J lost 5 bases, and 13 bases lay in between. The CDR3 spans 12 residues. Germline V gene data show CDR1 as SEHNR and CDR2 as FQNEAQ (reference sequence).